The 27 T cell receptor beta chains presented below share a single source sample, sequenced in a study of blood T cells in healthy people across ages. Alongside a J-beta primer mix, a sample-barcoded 5' primer served in a second PCR lasting about 7 to 11 cycles. TCRdb redid the calling of the 5' RACE reads with MiXCR, one entry per CDR3 protein. This sample yields 720,000 or so distinct CDR3 sequences, of which less than 45% are seen a single time; approximately 29% belongs to the top ten. Material for sequencing was blood. Receptors were obtained from a man of 80 years or more in good health.

V is TRBV7-2 and J is TRBJ1-4, with D unclear. V was shortened by 5 bases and J by 0 bases, with 4 bases between the two germline ends. Germline V gives CDR1 SGHTA, CDR2 FQGNSA. The CDR3 is 13 residues long. The CDR3 sequence is CASSLPTNEKLFF. The DNA for the CDR3 is TGTGCCAGCAGCCTCCCAACTAATGAAAAACTGTTTTTT.

The chain is built from TRBV11-2 and TRBJ2-7; D is perhaps TRBD1 (5 bases). Per the germline V gene, CDR1 is SGHAT and CDR2 is FQNNGV. V lost 5 bases and J lost 0, with 14 bases in between. The CDR3 has 15 residues. CDR3 DNA sequence: TGTGCCAGCAGCCCCCGACAGTGGGGCTCCTACGAGCAGTACTTC. Its protein is CASSPRQWGSYEQYF.

In DNA form, the CDR3 reads TGCAGTGCTTTCAGCGGGCATTCCTACAATGAGCAGTTCTTC. Protein: CSAFSGHSYNEQFF. This rearrangement joins TRBV20-1 to TRBJ2-1; D may be TRBD2 (6 bases). V lost 5 bases and J lost 1, with 12 bases in between. Germline V lookup: CDR1 DFQATT, CDR2 SNEGSKA (reference sequence). CDR3 length: 14 residues.

The rearrangement uses TRBV5-1 and TRBJ2-3; TRBD2 matches 10 bases. The CDR3 is 19 amino acids. Germline V CDR1 and CDR2: SGHRS, YFSETQ. With V trimmed by 4 bases and J by 2 bases, 16 bases remained unmatched. This chain's CDR3 is CASSLRLASGGPSTDTQYF. The CDR3 DNA reads TGCGCCAGCAGCCTACGATTGGCTAGCGGGGGACCCTCCACAGATACGCAGTATTTT. The full variable domain, completed using reference TRBV5-1 and TRBJ2-3, is KAGVTQTPRYLIKTRGQQVTLSCSPISGHRSVSWYQQTPGQGLQFLFEYFSETQRNKGNFPGRFSGRQFSNSRSEMNVSTLELGDSALYLCASSLRLASGGPSTDTQYFGPGTRLTVL.

The chain recombines TRBV9 with TRBJ2-5, with 9 positions matching TRBD1. V was clipped by 0 bases and J by 5 bases; unmatched bases: 5. Germline assignment: CDR1 SGDLS and CDR2 YYNGEE. CDR3 length: 15 residues. CDR3 region: CASSVGTGGWETQYF. In DNA, the CDR3 is TGTGCCAGCAGCGTAGGCACAGGGGGCTGGGAGACCCAGTACTTC.

V is TRBV29-1 and J is TRBJ2-5, with TRBD1 as a possible D gene (6 bases). The germline V and J ends were trimmed by 5 bases and 2 bases, with 9 bases remaining between them. This CDR3 is 12 amino acids long. Germline values: CDR1 SQVTM, CDR2 ANQGSEA. CDR3 residues: CSVTRGQETQYF. The CDR3 coding sequence is TGCAGCGTTACCAGGGGTCAAGAGACCCAGTACTTC.

This clonotype has a handful of counts. The chain uses TRBV27 and TRBJ1-6; 10 nucleotides line up with TRBD1. The CDR3 totals 17 residues. Germline assignment: CDR1 MNHEY and CDR2 SMNVEV (reference sequence). The junction had 10 bases not matched to a gene; V was cut back by 5 bases and J by 6 bases. In DNA, the CDR3 is TGTGCCAGCAGTCTCCGGACAGGGGGAGCGGGTAATTCACCCCTCCACTTT. This gives the protein CASSLRTGGAGNSPLHF.

This clonotype has just a few counts. The chain links TRBV7-2 to TRBJ2-7, with D possibly being TRBD1 (5 bases). The germline CDR1 and CDR2 sequences are SGHTA and FQGNSA. The CDR3 is made up of 14 amino acids. The germline V and J ends were trimmed by 4 bases and 0 bases, with 10 bases remaining between them. CDR3 amino acids: CASSYADNSYEQYF. As DNA, the CDR3 is TGTGCCAGCAGCTACGCGGACAACTCCTACGAGCAGTACTTC. The variable domain in full, with the rest retrieved from reference TRBV7-2 and TRBJ2-7, is GAGVSQSPSNKVTEKGKDVELRCDPISGHTALYWYRQSLGQGLEFLIYFQGNSAPDKSGLPSDRFSAERTGGSVSTLTIQRTQQEDSAVYLCASSYADNSYEQYFGPGTRLTVT.

Comments on this clonotype: A much larger clone is a single base away; this may be a read error. The chain links TRBV18 to TRBJ2-4, with D perhaps matching TRBD2 (6 bases). The germline V gene has CDR1 KGHSH and CDR2 LQKENI. This CDR3 is 13 amino acids long. The CDR3 reads CACSPLWEDIQYF. The CDR3, as DNA: TGTGCCTGCTCACCCCTTTGGGAGGACATTCAGTACTTC. Full variable domain (rest looked up from reference TRBV18 and TRBJ2-4): NAGVMQNPRHLVRRRGQEARLRCSPMKGHSHVYWYRQLPEEGLKFMVYLQKENIIDESGMPKERFSAEFPKEGPSILRIQQVVRGDSAAYFCACSPLWEDIQYFGAGTRLSVL.

The chain couples TRBV20-1 to TRBJ2-7, with 7 positions matching TRBD2. The CDR3 length is 13 residues. Per germline, CDR1 DFQATT and CDR2 SNEGSKA (reference sequence). V gave up 6 bases and J gave up 0 bases; unmatched junction bases: 5. The CDR3 loop reads CSAASGPSYEQYF. CDR3 DNA: TGCAGTGCCGCTAGCGGCCCCTCCTACGAGCAGTACTTC.

The chain joins TRBV7-9 to TRBJ1-1; D is unclear. Germline loops: CDR1 SEHNR, CDR2 FQNEAQ (reference sequence). CDR3 size: 12 residues. Here the CDR3 DNA reads TGTAGACTTACTACTTTGAACACTGAAGCTTTCTTT. Amino acid sequence: CRLTTLNTEAFF.

This clonotype came up a few times. The rearrangement uses TRBV7-2 and TRBJ2-1; D possibly uses TRBD1 or TRBD2 (5 bases each). This CDR3 has 17 amino acids. Looked up from germline, CDR1 is SGHTA and CDR2 is FQGNSA. V lost 4 bases and J 0 bases, leaving 16 bases between the germline ends. The CDR3: CASSSRDPGFSYNEQFF. The CDR3 DNA reads as TGTGCCAGCAGCTCCCGGGACCCTGGTTTCTCCTACAATGAGCAGTTCTTC.

The chain is built from TRBV9 and TRBJ2-7, with D unresolved. The CDR3 runs to 14 residues. Germline V gene lookup returns CDR1 SGDLS and CDR2 YYNGEE. With 0 bases removed from V and 4 bases from J, the gap between germline ends came to 11 bases. CDR3 in amino acids: CASSVAGDVYEQYF. In DNA form, the CDR3 reads TGTGCCAGCAGCGTAGCTGGGGATGTATACGAGCAGTACTTC.

This clonotype was detected a few times. The chain has TRBV7-2 and TRBJ2-7; D assignment may be TRBD1 or TRBD2 (6 bases each). This CDR3 region has 14 residues. V gave up 5 bases and J gave up 3 bases, with 14 bases separating them. Germline CDR1 is SGHTA and CDR2 is FQGNSA. In DNA, the CDR3 is TGTGCCAGCAGCGACGCGAGGGGGGACTACGAGCAGTACTTC. Its protein is CASSDARGDYEQYF.

Written as DNA, the CDR3 is TGTGCCAGCGGTCCAACAAGGAACGAGCAGTACTTC. Translated: CASGPTRNEQYF. The V gene is TRBV6-5, the J gene TRBJ2-7, with D hard to call. Trimming shortened V by 8 bases and J by 5 bases, and 13 bases separated the two germline ends. Per the germline V gene, CDR1 is MNHEY and CDR2 is SVGAGI. This CDR3 region has 12 residues.

The V call is TRBV3-1, the J call TRBJ1-5, with D unclear. The V gene lost 3 bases and the J gene lost 2 bases, with 8 bases spanning the gap. In germline, CDR1 is LGHDT, CDR2 YNNKEL (reference sequence). This CDR3 is 14 amino acids long. Here the CDR3 DNA reads TGTGCCAGCAGCCATAGGGTAGGCAATCAGCCCCAGCATTTT. Protein sequence: CASSHRVGNQPQHF.

J is TRBJ2-1 and V is TRBV6-1; possible D gene TRBD2, 5 bases. The CDR3 contains 12 residues. Germline V lookup: CDR1 MNHNS, CDR2 SASEGT. V lost 10 bases and J lost 8, with 15 bases in between. The CDR3 DNA sequence: TGTGCCACCGATTTCGCGCGGGATGAGCAGTTCTTC. Translated: CATDFARDEQFF.

V usage is TRBV29-1 and J usage is TRBJ1-2; tentative D call: TRBD1 (5 bases). This CDR3 is built from 11 residues. Germline-derived CDR1 and CDR2 are SQVTM and ANQGSEA. The V gene lost 7 bases and the J gene lost 6 bases, with 12 bases spanning the gap. The CDR3 sequence: CSDVSGNGYTF. In DNA, the CDR3 is TGCAGCGATGTGTCAGGGAATGGCTACACCTTC.

A few counts support this clonotype. This chain uses TRBV20-1 with TRBJ1-6; 8 bases agree with TRBD1. The V segment lost 6 bases and the J segment 5 bases; nucleotides outside the gene matches: 6. The CDR3 loop spans 14 amino acids. Germline V gene data show CDR1 as DFQATT and CDR2 as SNEGSKA (reference sequence). CDR3 amino acids: CSAWTGSNNSPLHF. The CDR3 nucleotides are TGCAGTGCGTGGACAGGGTCCAATAATTCACCCCTCCACTTT.

V usage is TRBV10-2 and J usage is TRBJ1-4; D remains unclear. Deletions cut 1 base from V and 6 bases from J, with 9 bases between. CDR3 length equals 14 residues. CDR1 is WSHSY, CDR2 SAAADI, per germline. The CDR3 sequence is CASSEYPLDEKLFF. The DNA for the CDR3 is TGCGCCAGCAGTGAGTATCCGCTCGATGAAAAACTGTTTTTT.

The chain has TRBV3-1 and TRBJ1-3; no clear D. The germline V and J ends were trimmed by 1 base and 2 bases, with 9 bases remaining between them. CDR1 is LGHDT and CDR2 is YNNKEL in the germline V gene (reference sequence). The CDR3 totals 15 residues. In DNA form, the CDR3 reads TGTGCCAGCAGCCAAGTAAGACGGACTGGAAACACCATATATTTT. As protein: CASSQVRRTGNTIYF.

This clonotype appeared many times. The gene calls are TRBV27 and TRBJ1-2; D uncertain. The CDR3 extends over 12 amino acids. The germline V gene has CDR1 MNHEY and CDR2 SMNVEV (reference sequence). The V end was cut by 6 bases, the J end by 5 bases, with 10 bases between. The CDR3 is CASRASGYGYTF. Written as DNA, the CDR3 is TGTGCCAGCAGGGCGTCCGGGTATGGCTACACCTTC.

Here the CDR3 DNA reads TGTGCCAGCAGCCAAGGGACTAGCGGGGTCAATGAGCAGTACTTC. Protein product: CASSQGTSGVNEQYF. The chain employs TRBV4-2 and TRBJ2-4, with 12 bases fitting TRBD2. Germline CDR1 LGHNA, CDR2 YNFKEQ. This CDR3 has 15 residues. V shed 1 base and J 13 bases; nucleotides not matched to a gene: 8.

CDR3 coding DNA: TGTGCCAGCACCCGGGACAGGGAGCCTGGGGCCAACGTCCTGACTTTC. Amino acid sequence: CASTRDREPGANVLTF. The chain couples TRBV6-2 or TRBV6-3 to TRBJ2-6; 9 bases align to TRBD1. The V and J ends lost 7 bases and 2 bases, in that order; junction bases with no gene match: 6. Looked up from germline, CDR1 is MNHEY and CDR2 is SVGEGT. CDR3 size: 16 residues.

The CDR3 loop reads CSARDTQSPGGYTF. CDR3 nucleotides: TGCAGTGCTAGAGATACCCAGTCCCCCGGTGGCTACACCTTC. This chain joins TRBV20-1 and TRBJ1-2; D ambiguous. The V gene's germline CDR1 is DFQATT and CDR2 SNEGSKA (reference sequence). The CDR3 spans 14 residues. Trimming took off 0 bases at V and 7 bases at J, with 15 bases between the two ends.

V is TRBV15 and J is TRBJ1-2, with D maybe TRBD1 (5 bases). V lost 4 bases and J lost 2, with 8 bases in between. CDR3 size: 13 residues. CDR1 is LNHNV and CDR2 is YYDKDF in the germline V gene (reference sequence). The CDR3 DNA is TGTGCCACCAGCATAGCAGGGAACTATGGCTACACCTTC. Encoded protein: CATSIAGNYGYTF.

The V and J genes are TRBV27 and TRBJ2-7; 8 bases fit TRBD2. J was trimmed by 7 bases and V by 5 bases; bases with no gene match: 7. In germline, CDR1 is MNHEY, CDR2 SMNVEV (reference sequence). CDR3 length: 13 residues. This CDR3 is CASSPTSAGEQYF. Written as DNA, the CDR3 is TGTGCCAGCAGTCCGACTAGCGCGGGGGAGCAGTACTTC.